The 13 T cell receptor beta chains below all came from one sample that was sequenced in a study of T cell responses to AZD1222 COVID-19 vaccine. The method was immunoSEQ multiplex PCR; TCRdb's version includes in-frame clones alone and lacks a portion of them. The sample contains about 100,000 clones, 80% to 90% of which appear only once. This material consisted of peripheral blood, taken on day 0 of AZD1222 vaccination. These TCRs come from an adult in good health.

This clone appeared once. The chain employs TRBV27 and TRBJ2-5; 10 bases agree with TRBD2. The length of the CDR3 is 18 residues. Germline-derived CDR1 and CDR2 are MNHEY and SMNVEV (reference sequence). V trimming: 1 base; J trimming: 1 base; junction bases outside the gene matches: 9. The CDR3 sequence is CASSLFVPPSGGQETQYF. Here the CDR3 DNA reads TGTGCCAGCAGTTTATTTGTCCCCCCTAGCGGGGGCCAAGAGACCCAGTACTTC.

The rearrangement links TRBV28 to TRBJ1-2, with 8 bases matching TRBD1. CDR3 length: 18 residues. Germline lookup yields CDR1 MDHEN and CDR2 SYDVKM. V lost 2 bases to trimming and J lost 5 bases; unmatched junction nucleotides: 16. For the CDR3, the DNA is TGTGCCAGCAGTTTAACGCTCCCGCGGACAGGGCTCGATTATGGCTACACCTTC. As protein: CASSLTLPRTGLDYGYTF.

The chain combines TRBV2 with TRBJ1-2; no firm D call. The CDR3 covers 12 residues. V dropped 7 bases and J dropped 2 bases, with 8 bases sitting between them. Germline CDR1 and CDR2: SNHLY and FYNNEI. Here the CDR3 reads CASKGANYGYTF. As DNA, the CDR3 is TGTGCCAGCAAAGGTGCGAACTATGGCTACACCTTC.

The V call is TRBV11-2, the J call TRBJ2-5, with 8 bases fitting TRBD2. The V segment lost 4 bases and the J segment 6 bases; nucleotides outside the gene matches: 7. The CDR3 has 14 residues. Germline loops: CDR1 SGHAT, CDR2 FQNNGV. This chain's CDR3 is CASSSSGSRKTQYF. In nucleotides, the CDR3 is TGTGCCAGCAGCTCCAGCGGGAGCAGAAAGACCCAGTACTTC.

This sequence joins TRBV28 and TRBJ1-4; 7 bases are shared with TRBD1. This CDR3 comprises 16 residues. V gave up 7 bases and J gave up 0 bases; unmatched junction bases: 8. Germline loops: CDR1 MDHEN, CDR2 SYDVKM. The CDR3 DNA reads TGTGCCAGCATGACAGGGTTCGTGGCAACTAATGAAAAACTGTTTTTT. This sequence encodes CASMTGFVATNEKLFF.

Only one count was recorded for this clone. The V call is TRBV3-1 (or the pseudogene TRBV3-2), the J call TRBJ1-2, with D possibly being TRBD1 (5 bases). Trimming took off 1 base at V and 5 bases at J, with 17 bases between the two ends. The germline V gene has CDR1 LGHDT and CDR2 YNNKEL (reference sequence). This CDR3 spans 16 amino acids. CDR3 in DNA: TGTGCCAGCAGCCAAGTGCTACGGGGGAGAGGGTATGGCTACACCTTC. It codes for CASSQVLRGRGYGYTF.

The DNA of the CDR3 is TGTGCCAGCAGTTTCCGCCTTAGAAGCGCATATTACGAGCAGTACTTC. Its protein product is CASSFRLRSAYYEQYF. The V call is TRBV28, the J call TRBJ2-7; D is uncertain. V was cut by 3 bases and J by 4 bases, with 19 bases left in between. The germline V gene encodes CDR1 MDHEN and CDR2 SYDVKM. The CDR3 contains 16 residues.

The CDR3 bases are TGTGCCAGCAGCCGCAGGACAGGGGTTGGGCCGAACACCGGGGAGCTGTTTTTT. Residues: CASSRRTGVGPNTGELFF. This chain uses TRBV5-4 with TRBJ2-2, with 9 bases fitting TRBD1. Trimming removed 4 bases from V and 0 bases from J; junction bases left unmatched: 10. There are 18 residues in the CDR3. Germline V CDR1 and CDR2: SGHNT, YYREEE (reference sequence).

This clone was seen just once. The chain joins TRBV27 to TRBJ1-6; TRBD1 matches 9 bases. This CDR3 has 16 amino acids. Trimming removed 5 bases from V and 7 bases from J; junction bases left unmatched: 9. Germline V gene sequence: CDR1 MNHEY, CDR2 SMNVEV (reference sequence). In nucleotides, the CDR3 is TGTGCCAGCAGTCCCCTGGACAGGGGCAGAAATTCACCCCTCCACTTT. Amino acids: CASSPLDRGRNSPLHF.

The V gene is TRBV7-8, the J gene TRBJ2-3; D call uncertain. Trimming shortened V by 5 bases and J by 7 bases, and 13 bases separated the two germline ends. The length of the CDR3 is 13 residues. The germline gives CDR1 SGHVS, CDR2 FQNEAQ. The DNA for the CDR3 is TGTGCCAGCAGCCGCTCAGAAGGGTATACGCAGTATTTT. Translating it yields CASSRSEGYTQYF.

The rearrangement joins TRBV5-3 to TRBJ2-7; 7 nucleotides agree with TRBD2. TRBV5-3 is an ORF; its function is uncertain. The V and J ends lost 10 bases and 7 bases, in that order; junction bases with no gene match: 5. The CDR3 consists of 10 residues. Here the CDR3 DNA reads TGTGCCCCAACCGGGGGGGAGCAGTACTTC. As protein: CAPTGGEQYF.

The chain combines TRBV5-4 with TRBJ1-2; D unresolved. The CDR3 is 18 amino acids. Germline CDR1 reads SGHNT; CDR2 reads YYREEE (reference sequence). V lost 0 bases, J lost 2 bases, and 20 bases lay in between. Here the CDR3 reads CASSLAGGPLTINYGYTF. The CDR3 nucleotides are TGTGCCAGCAGCTTGGCGGGCGGACCCCTGACGATCAACTATGGCTACACCTTC.

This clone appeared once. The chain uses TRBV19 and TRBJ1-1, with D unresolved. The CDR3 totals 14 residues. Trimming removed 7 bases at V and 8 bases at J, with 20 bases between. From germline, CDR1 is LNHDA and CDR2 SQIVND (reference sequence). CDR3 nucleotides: TGTGCCAGTACCCCAGGCGACCGCCCCCCCGAAGCTTTCTTT. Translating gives CASTPGDRPPEAFF.